These T cell receptor beta chains were read from a single sample in a study of OX40 agonist ivuxolimab in advanced cancers. Assay used: immunoSEQ multiplex PCR; TCRdb lists only in-frame clones, some missing. Of about 50,000 clones in the sample, roughly 90% were seen once. The specimen was CD4+ or CD8+ T cells sorted from blood, collected in a trial of the OX40 agonist ivuxolimab. The receptors here all came from an adult with an advanced solid tumor such as melanoma, head and neck, liver or kidney cancer. Each CDR3 is given without its conserved first and last residue.

j_gene	v_gene	CDR3aa
TRBJ2-1	TRBV7-9	ASSPALSGNEQF
TRBJ2-5	TRBV4-1	ASSLMPGQQETQY
TRBJ1-4	TRBV4-1	ASSLSQVVQWDEKLF
TRBJ1-2	TRBV29-1	SVTVNYGYT
TRBJ2-6	TRBV7-2	ASNPSGGISGANVLT
TRBJ1-1	TRBV11-2	ASSRSIPPTGTPNTEAF
TRBJ1-5	TRBV6-1	ASSGGQGGQPQH
TRBJ1-2	TRBV5-4	ASTPGGTGYT
TRBJ2-2	TRBV6-1	ASSPGATPGELF
TRBJ2-3	TRBV9	ASSLMGEDTQY
TRBJ1-1	TRBV19	ASLGQRHTEAF
TRBJ2-7	TRBV7-8	ASSLAIYEQY
TRBJ1-1	TRBV11-2	ASSVLTGSEAF
TRBJ2-7	TRBV27	ASSPRGDGTVAWQY
TRBJ1-5	TRBV27	ASSWTGANYQPQH
TRBJ2-1	TRBV9	ASSVAIYNEQF
TRBJ2-5	TRBV27	ASSLGPGTALQETQY
TRBJ2-7	TRBV4-3	ASSQGPAYEQY
TRBJ2-6	TRBV27	ASSLFSGANVLT
TRBJ1-6	TRBV27	ASRLDTDSYNSPLH
TRBJ2-7	TRBV28	ASSLWLNTYEQY
TRBJ1-5	TRBV19	ASNDFFGGNQPQH
TRBJ2-1	TRBV2	ASSRATGIYGNEQF
TRBJ2-1	TRBV19	ASSPASGRAYNEQF
TRBJ2-1	TRBV11-2	ASSLEHSLGGSSYNEQF
TRBJ1-1	TRBV25-1	ASSALGMLAF
TRBJ1-1	TRBV5-6	ASSLNLGTEAF
TRBJ1-2	TRBV7-9	ASSFFDSHYGYT
TRBJ1-2	TRBV6-5	ASSYSAGGWYGYT
TRBJ1-1	TRBV6-6	ASSPGGTEAF
TRBJ2-7	TRBV5-5	ASSLELVSYEQY
TRBJ2-7	TRBV28	ASSLQRTQPSYEQY
TRBJ1-3	TRBV28	ASSLTPGGIGNTIY
TRBJ1-1	TRBV25-1	ASSGQGAYMNTEAF
TRBJ1-1	TRBV19	ASSIRYSAEAF
TRBJ2-3	TRBV4-3	ASSQALWRRDTDTQY
TRBJ1-1	TRBV6-5	ASSYAGPNTEAF
TRBJ1-5	TRBV4-3	ASSQEVAGNQPQH
TRBJ2-7	TRBV13	ASSDSGTRSYEQY
TRBJ2-1	TRBV11-2	ASSPDDGPYNEQF
TRBJ1-4	TRBV7-9	ASSISATNEKLF
TRBJ1-6	TRBV6-1	ASQSSYNSPLH
TRBJ1-5	TRBV21-1	ASTQRTGDQPQH
TRBJ2-3	TRBV10-1	ASSLDSSTDTQY
TRBJ1-5	TRBV27	ASSLTPNQPQH
TRBJ2-3	TRBV7-2	ASSLGIGTGLPDTQY
TRBJ2-5	TRBV10-1	ASSPGYQETQY
TRBJ2-5	TRBV7-8	ASSLVGLLYETQY
TRBJ2-1	TRBV5-5	ASSLVSGRYVGGEQF
TRBJ1-2	TRBV7-9	ASSSPGQMHNYGYT
TRBJ2-3	TRBV4-1	ASSQVLAADTQY
TRBJ2-1	TRBV7-9	ASSLGEVGQGAYNEQF
TRBJ2-2	TRBV5-4	ASSSAGRRYTGELF
TRBJ1-3	TRBV7-2	ASSLGTEPGNTIY
TRBJ2-1	TRBV28	ASSLVGGHNEQF
TRBJ2-1	TRBV2	ASRLGLAEYNEQF
TRBJ2-7	TRBV27	ASTTSSGEQY
TRBJ1-6	TRBV7-6	ASSLGFSSPLH
TRBJ1-1	TRBV19	ASTLGPWEGDTEAF